This is a list of T cell receptor beta chains from one sample in a study of long-term antiretroviral therapy in people with HIV. The table came from immunoSEQ multiplex PCR; TCRdb's copy has only in-frame clones and leaves some out. This table holds about 36,000 clones, 75% to 85% found once. The sample in question was unsorted PBMCs, obtained 3.4 years after starting antiretroviral therapy. These receptors originate from a young man with HIV. Each CDR3 is given with its conserved first and last residue. The D gene is left open where the match is weak. Rows may omit the clone size; those that give it use once, few, many or a size class.

TRBV9	.	TRBD1	TRBJ2-7	TGTGCCAGCAGCGTAGACAGGGGAACTAGTGAGCAGTACTTC	CASSVDRGTSEQYF
TRBV28	.	TRBD1	TRBJ1-5	TGTGCCAGCAGGCTTTGGGACAGCTATAGCAATCAGCCCCAGCATTTT	CASRLWDSYSNQPQHF
TRBV5-1	.	.	TRBJ2-2	TGCGCCAGCAGCTTGGATGTTCCGGGAGATTCGAACACCGGGGAGCTGTTTTTT	CASSLDVPGDSNTGELFF
TRBV27	.	TRBD1	TRBJ1-1	TGTGCCAGCAGTTTTCCGGACAGGACTGAAGCTTTCTTT	CASSFPDRTEAFF
TRBV28	.	.	TRBJ2-7	TGTGCCAGCAGTCTGCAGTCAGAGCAGTACTTC	CASSLQSEQYF
TRBV19	.	.	TRBJ2-1	TGTGCCAGTTCGGGAACAGGGCAGTACTACAATGAGCAGTTCTTC	CASSGTGQYYNEQFF
TRBV6-6	few	TRBD1	TRBJ1-1	TGTGCCAGCAGGGGACAGGAAGGTATATACACTGAAGCTTTCTTT	CASRGQEGIYTEAFF
TRBV6-5	.	TRBD1	TRBJ2-5	TGTGCCAGCAGTCCGGGACAGGGGAATTCCAAAGGCCAGTACTTC	CASSPGQGNSKGQYF
TRBV11-2	.	.	TRBJ2-7	TGTGCCAGTGGCCCAGGGCCCGGAACCTACGAGCAGTACTTC	CASGPGPGTYEQYF
TRBV28	.	.	TRBJ2-7	TGTGCCAGCAGTGGACACGGGGGAAGCTCCTACGAGCAGTACTTC	CASSGHGGSSYEQYF
TRBV7-2	.	TRBD1	TRBJ2-3	TGTGCCAGCAGCTTGACAGGGGTCACCACAGATACGCAGTATTTT	CASSLTGVTTDTQYF
TRBV19	.	TRBD1	TRBJ2-7	TGTGCCAGTAGTATTCGGGGGACAGGGGGCGCCCCTACGGAGCAGTACTTC	CASSIRGTGGAPTEQYF
TRBV6-5	.	.	TRBJ1-2	TGTGCCAGCAGTTTCTCCGGTAGCTATGGCTACACCTTC	CASSFSGSYGYTF
TRBV6-6	.	.	TRBJ2-7	TGTGCCAGCAGTTACTCGAGCCCGGGAGCAGGGGAGCAGTACTTC	CASSYSSPGAGEQYF